A selection of T cell receptor beta chains follows, all from one sample in a study of blood T cell repertoires in COVID-19. Sequencing was performed with immunoSEQ multiplex PCR; in TCRdb, only in-frame clones are kept and a portion is missing. The sample yields around 170,000 clones, 80% seen once. The sample was PBMCs or T cells enriched from blood (not recorded which). Source of these receptors: a man between 60 and 70 years old who had been exposed to COVID-19. Each CDR3 is given with its conserved first and last residue. A D gene is named only where the DNA matches it firmly. Only part of the rows carry a size: once, few, many, or a class if the clone is expanded.

cdr3_nt | cdr3_aa | j_call | d_call | v_call | clone_size
TGTGCCAGCAGTAGTTACAGGAACACACGTGGGGCCAACGTCCTGACTTTC | CASSSYRNTRGANVLTF | TRBJ2-6 | . | TRBV11-2 | .
TGTGCCAGCAGTTTACGGACAGGGGGGAAAGGCGATACGCAGTATTTT | CASSLRTGGKGDTQYF | TRBJ2-3 | TRBD1 | TRBV27 | .
TGTGCCAGCAGCTTGGGACTGGACAGGGGTGACGAGCAGTACTTC | CASSLGLDRGDEQYF | TRBJ2-7 | TRBD1 | TRBV5-6 | few
TGTGCCAGTAGCCTAGGACAGGAGACTGAAGCTTTCTTT | CASSLGQETEAFF | TRBJ1-1 | TRBD1 | TRBV19 | .
TGCGCCAGCAGCCAACTGTACGGACTCCCGTTGGGCTACGAGCAGTACTTC | CASSQLYGLPLGYEQYF | TRBJ2-7 | . | TRBV4-1 | .
TGTGCCAGCAGCCGACAAAGCAGAAACCGCAATCAGCCCCAGCATTTT | CASSRQSRNRNQPQHF | TRBJ1-5 | . | TRBV6-2/TRBV6-3 | .
TGTGCCAGCACCCGTGACAGCCTGGATACGCAGTATTTT | CASTRDSLDTQYF | TRBJ2-3 | . | TRBV7-3 | .
TGTGCCATCAGTGAGGGTGGACAGAGGAATGAAAAACTGTTTTTT | CAISEGGQRNEKLFF | TRBJ1-4 | . | TRBV10-3 | .
TGTGCCAGCAGCAGACCTAGCGGGAGGGCCGATGAGACCCAGTACTTC | CASSRPSGRADETQYF | TRBJ2-5 | TRBD2 | TRBV5-4 | .
TGTGCCAGCACCTCCGGAGAGAGTTGGAGCGGGGAGCTGTTTTTT | CASTSGESWSGELFF | TRBJ2-2 | . | TRBV3-1/TRBV3-2 | .
TGTGCCAGCATGGGACTGCCCCCCTACGAGCAGTACTTC | CASMGLPPYEQYF | TRBJ2-7 | . | TRBV6-5 | .
TGTGCCAGCAGTTTCCTGGGGGGGGGCTTTGGCTACGAGCAGTACTTC | CASSFLGGGFGYEQYF | TRBJ2-7 | . | TRBV6-5 | few
TGCGCCAGCAGCCAAGATTCGGACAGGAGCTCCTACGAGCAGTACTTC | CASSQDSDRSSYEQYF | TRBJ2-7 | TRBD1 | TRBV4-1 | .
TGTGCCAGCTCACGGACAGGGGGCGAGCAGTACTTC | CASSRTGGEQYF | TRBJ2-7 | TRBD1 | TRBV27 | .
TGTGCCAGCAGCTCACTGCCCGGGGAGCTGTTTTTT | CASSSLPGELFF | TRBJ2-2 | . | TRBV5-4 | .
TGTGCCAGCAGCTCCCGGAGTAGCGGGCCACAAGAGACCCAGTACTTC | CASSSRSSGPQETQYF | TRBJ2-5 | TRBD2 | TRBV7-6 | .
TGCACCAGCAGCCAAGACTTTCCGGCGGGGGGTTCATACAATGAGCAGTTCTTC | CTSSQDFPAGGSYNEQFF | TRBJ2-1 | . | TRBV1 | once
TGTGCCAGCAGCCCTAGGACAGGGGGCACCCAGTACTTC | CASSPRTGGTQYF | TRBJ2-5 | TRBD1 | TRBV7-6 | .
TGCAGCGCCTTGAACAGCTACGAGCAGTACTTC | CSALNSYEQYF | TRBJ2-7 | . | TRBV29-1 | .
TGCGCCAGCAGCTTGGGAGCGTTTAGCAATCAGCCCCAGCATTTT | CASSLGAFSNQPQHF | TRBJ1-5 | . | TRBV5-1 | once
TGTGCCAGCAGTCTTGGACATCTCGGTCAGCCCCAGCATTTT | CASSLGHLGQPQHF | TRBJ1-5 | . | TRBV6-5 | once
TGTGCCAGCAGCCCGGACAGGGGGTACTCCTACGAGCAGTACTTC | CASSPDRGYSYEQYF | TRBJ2-7 | TRBD1 | TRBV11-2 | once
TGCGCCAGCAGCCCGGGACTAGCGGGAGGTTTGAACACCGGGGAGCTGTTTTTT | CASSPGLAGGLNTGELFF | TRBJ2-2 | TRBD2 | TRBV5-1 | .
TGTGCCAGTAGTATAGATCGAAATTGGGCGGGGGATAGCAATCAGCCCCAGCATTTT | CASSIDRNWAGDSNQPQHF | TRBJ1-5 | . | TRBV19 | once
TGTGCCACCAGCAGTAGACTAGCGGGAGGGACAGATACGCAGTATTTT | CATSSRLAGGTDTQYF | TRBJ2-3 | TRBD2 | TRBV15 | .
TGTGCCAGCAGCCCGGGACAGGGAAGTAGGGACGAGCAGTACTTC | CASSPGQGSRDEQYF | TRBJ2-7 | TRBD1 | TRBV5-4 | once
TGTGCCAGCAGCTCCCACGACAGGGCAGAAAAACTGTTTTTT | CASSSHDRAEKLFF | TRBJ1-4 | TRBD1 | TRBV7-8 | .
TGTGCCAGTAGTAATCAGGGTGGCGATGAGCAGTTCTTC | CASSNQGGDEQFF | TRBJ2-1 | . | TRBV19 | .
TGTGCCAGCAGCGTAGCCGGGGGGGCAGGTGAAAAACTGTTTTTT | CASSVAGGAGEKLFF | TRBJ1-4 | . | TRBV9 | .
TGTGCCAGCAGCGTGGGAGGTGGTCCGCAGTACTTC | CASSVGGGPQYF | TRBJ2-7 | . | TRBV9 | .
TGTGCCAGCAGCCCGCAGGGGCAGGGGAATCAGCCCCAGCATTTT | CASSPQGQGNQPQHF | TRBJ1-5 | . | TRBV7-9 | once
TGTGCCAGCACCGGGGGTGGGACAGGAAACACTGAAGCTTTCTTT | CASTGGGTGNTEAFF | TRBJ1-1 | TRBD1 | TRBV6-5 | .
TGCGCCAGCAGTCAATCCCGCGGGGCCGCGCCGGGCTACGAGCAGTACTTC | CASSQSRGAAPGYEQYF | TRBJ2-7 | . | TRBV23-1 | .
TGTGCCAGCAGTGAGCGGGACACCGGGGAGCTGTTTTTT | CASSERDTGELFF | TRBJ2-2 | . | TRBV6-4 | many
TGTGCCAGCAGCGTCCCGGGGGGCTTCAGTTCTTATGGCTACACCTTC | CASSVPGGFSSYGYTF | TRBJ1-2 | . | TRBV7-9 | .
TGCAGCGTTGAGACCCAGGGGGCAGGAGGCTACACCTTC | CSVETQGAGGYTF | TRBJ1-2 | TRBD1 | TRBV29-1 | .
TGTGCCAGCAGTTTTGTCCGGGGTGGCACCGGGGAGCTGTTTTTT | CASSFVRGGTGELFF | TRBJ2-2 | . | TRBV27 | .
TGTGCCTGGAGTGAGGGGGGAGGGCCAGATACGCAGTATTTT | CAWSEGGGPDTQYF | TRBJ2-3 | . | TRBV30 | .
TGTGCCAGCAGCCCCGAGACTAGAACAAAGAACAATGAGCAGTTCTTC | CASSPETRTKNNEQFF | TRBJ2-1 | . | TRBV11-1 | .
TGTGCCACCAGTGATGTGACAGGACTAGCGGGAGGGCCGGGGACCCAGTACTTC | CATSDVTGLAGGPGTQYF | TRBJ2-5 | TRBD2 | TRBV24-1 | .
TGCGCCAGCAGTCAACGACAGGGTTATGGAAACACCATATATTTT | CASSQRQGYGNTIYF | TRBJ1-3 | TRBD1 | TRBV23-1 | .
TGCAGCGCAGGGACAGGCCCCTCCGAGCAGTACTTC | CSAGTGPSEQYF | TRBJ2-7 | TRBD1 | TRBV29-1 | .
TGTGCCAGCAGCTCCACCGGGACTAGGCCCGGGGAGCTGTTTTTT | CASSSTGTRPGELFF | TRBJ2-2 | TRBD2 | TRBV5-4 | .
TGTGCCAGCAGTTTCGAACGGGTACGCAATCAGCCCCAGCATTTT | CASSFERVRNQPQHF | TRBJ1-5 | . | TRBV28 | .
TGTGCCAGCAGCTTGAAGTCCGGGACAGGCACTATCGATGGGGGCACTGAAGCTTTCTTT | CASSLKSGTGTIDGGTEAFF | TRBJ1-1 | TRBD1 | TRBV5-8 | .
TGTGCCAGCAGCTCCTGGACAGGGGCTAATGAAAAACTGTTTTTT | CASSSWTGANEKLFF | TRBJ1-4 | TRBD1 | TRBV7-9 | once
TGCGCCAGCAGCTTGGCGGGTTTACCCACAGATACGCAGTATTTT | CASSLAGLPTDTQYF | TRBJ2-3 | . | TRBV5-1 | .
TGTGCCAGCAGTTCGGGGACTGCTGGGACCCAGTACTTC | CASSSGTAGTQYF | TRBJ2-5 | . | TRBV7-3 | .
TGTGCCAGCAGCCCTCGGAGTTCTCGTCAGCCCCAGCATTTT | CASSPRSSRQPQHF | TRBJ1-5 | . | TRBV21-1 | .
TGTGCCAGCTCACCATACTCCACAGATACGCAGTATTTT | CASSPYSTDTQYF | TRBJ2-3 | . | TRBV18 | .
TGTGCCAGCTGTTGGGGTCTCCCAGGGGAGACCCAGTACTTC | CASCWGLPGETQYF | TRBJ2-5 | . | TRBV6-2/TRBV6-3 | .
TGTGCCAGCAGGAGGGAAACCTACGAGCAGTACTTC | CASRRETYEQYF | TRBJ2-7 | . | TRBV2 | .
TGTGCCAGCAGCTCAACAGGGGTTCGCACCTACGAGCAGTACTTC | CASSSTGVRTYEQYF | TRBJ2-7 | TRBD1 | TRBV11-2 | .
TGCGCCAGCAGCCTGACCGGCGGGGGCCACGAGCAGTACTTC | CASSLTGGGHEQYF | TRBJ2-7 | . | TRBV4-1 | .